This T cell receptor beta chain originates from a study of T cells after yellow fever vaccination. Germline assignment: CDR1 LNHDA and CDR2 SQIVND (reference sequence). Trimming removed 3 bases from V and 3 bases from J, with 8 bases in between. The CDR3 totals 14 residues. This clonotype was found a few times. TCRdb processed the 5' RACE reads anew with MiXCR; each CDR3 protein has one entry. The table has some 600,000 distinct CDR3 sequences, about a sixth seen once. This clonotype was sampled from a man younger than 30 who received the YFV17D yellow fever vaccine. This chain joins TRBV19 and TRBJ2-2; no definite D call. The source was PBMCs, collected less than 6 days after the first yellow fever vaccination. CDR3 sequence (DNA): TGTGCCAGTAGTATCTACCTATACACCGGGGAGCTGTTTTTT. Encoded protein: CASSIYLYTGELFF.